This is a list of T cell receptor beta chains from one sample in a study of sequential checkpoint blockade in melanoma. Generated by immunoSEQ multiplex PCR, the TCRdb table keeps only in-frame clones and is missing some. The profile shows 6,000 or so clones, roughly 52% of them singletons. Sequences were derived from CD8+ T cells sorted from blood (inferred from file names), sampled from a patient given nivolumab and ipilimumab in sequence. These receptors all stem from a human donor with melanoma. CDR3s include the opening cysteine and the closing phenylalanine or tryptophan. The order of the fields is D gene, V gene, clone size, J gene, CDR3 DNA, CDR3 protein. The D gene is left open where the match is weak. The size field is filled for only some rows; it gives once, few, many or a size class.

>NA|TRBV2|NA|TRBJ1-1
TGTGCCAGCAGTGCCTACCAGGGAATTGACACTGAAGCTTTCTTT
CASSAYQGIDTEAFF
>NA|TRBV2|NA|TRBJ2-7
TGTGCCAGCAGTTGGACAGTGTACGAGCAGTACTTC
CASSWTVYEQYF
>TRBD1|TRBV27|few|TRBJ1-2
TGTGCCAGCAGTTCAACCCGGGACAGGGGGGCTCTTTATGGCTACACCTTC
CASSSTRDRGALYGYTF
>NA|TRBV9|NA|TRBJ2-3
TGTGCCAGCAGCGCCTCAGGAGGCTCGATTTTGGGTACGCAGTATTTT
CASSASGGSILGTQYF
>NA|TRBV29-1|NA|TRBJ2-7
TGCAGCGTTCAACAGGGAACCTACGAGCAGTACTTC
CSVQQGTYEQYF
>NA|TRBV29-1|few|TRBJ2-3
TGCAGCGTGGGGGCAGGGACAGATACGCAGTATTTT
CSVGAGTDTQYF
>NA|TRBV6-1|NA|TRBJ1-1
TGTGCCAGCAGTGACCTCGGAGATCTTACTGAAGCTTTCTTT
CASSDLGDLTEAFF
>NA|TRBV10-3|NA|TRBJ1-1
TGTGCCATCAGTGCCCGGGGGGGGACGGGGGGTACTGAAGCTTTCTTT
CAISARGGTGGTEAFF
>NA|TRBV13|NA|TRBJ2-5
TGTGCCAGCAGCACGGGGAGATACGGGGAGCAGTACTTC
CASSTGRYGEQYF
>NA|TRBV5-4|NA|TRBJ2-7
TGTGCCAGCAGCTACAGGACGGCTGGCGAGCAGTACTTC
CASSYRTAGEQYF
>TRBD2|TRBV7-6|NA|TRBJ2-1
TGTGCCAGCAGCTTAGGGATACTAGCGGGAGCCCCCTACAATGAGCAGTTCTTC
CASSLGILAGAPYNEQFF
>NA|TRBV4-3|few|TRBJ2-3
TGCGCCAGCAGCCAAGACACTAACACAGATACGCAGTATTTT
CASSQDTNTDTQYF
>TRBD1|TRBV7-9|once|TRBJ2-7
TGTGCCAGCAGCTTAGCGGACAGGCCAGAGCAGTACTTC
CASSLADRPEQYF
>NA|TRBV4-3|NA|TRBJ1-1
TGCGCCAGCAGCCAAGGCTACGGGACTCAAGGCGACACTGAAGCTTTCTTT
CASSQGYGTQGDTEAFF
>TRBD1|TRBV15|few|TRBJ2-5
TGTGCCACCAGCGATCCGGACAGGGTGATGGACGCGACCCAGTACTTC
CATSDPDRVMDATQYF
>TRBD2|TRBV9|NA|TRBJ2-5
TGTGCCAGCAGCGTCGACGGGACTAGCGGTGAGACCCAGTACTTC
CASSVDGTSGETQYF
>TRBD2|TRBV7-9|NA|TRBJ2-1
TGTGCCAGCAGCTTAGCGGGGGGGAATTACAATGAGCAGTTCTTC
CASSLAGGNYNEQFF
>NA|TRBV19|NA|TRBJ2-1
TGTGCCAGTAGTACTCACCAGGGCAATGAGCAGTTCTTC
CASSTHQGNEQFF
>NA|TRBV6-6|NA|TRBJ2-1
TGTGCCAGCAGTTATCGGCATAATAGGCAGGATGAGCAGTTCTTC
CASSYRHNRQDEQFF
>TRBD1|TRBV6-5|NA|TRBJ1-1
TGTGCCAGCAGTTCGGACAGGTATGAAGCTTTCTTT
CASSSDRYEAFF
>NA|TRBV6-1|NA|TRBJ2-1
TGTGCCAGCACCGAACTCTACAATGAGCAGTTCTTC
CASTELYNEQFF
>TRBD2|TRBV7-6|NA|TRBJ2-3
TGTGCCAGCAGCTATCCGGAGCGGGGGGGGTCAGATACGCAGTATTTT
CASSYPERGGSDTQYF
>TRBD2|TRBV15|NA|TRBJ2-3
TGTGCCATCCCAGGTCCAGCGGGGTCTCGGGGTAGCACAGATACGCAGTATTTT
CAIPGPAGSRGSTDTQYF
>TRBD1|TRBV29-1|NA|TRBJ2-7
TGCAGCGCGACAGGGGAAGAGGGCGAGCAGTACTTC
CSATGEEGEQYF
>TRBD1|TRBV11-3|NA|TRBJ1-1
TGTGCCAGCAGCTTACAGGGGGCCACTGAAGCTTTCTTT
CASSLQGATEAFF
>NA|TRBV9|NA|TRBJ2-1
TGTGCCAGCAGCGTAGGAGGGGACACGGGTGAGCAGTTCTTC
CASSVGGDTGEQFF
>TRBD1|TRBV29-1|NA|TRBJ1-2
TGCAGCGTTGACCGAGACAGGGGGTTTCGCTATGGCTACACCTTC
CSVDRDRGFRYGYTF
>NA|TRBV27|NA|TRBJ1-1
TGTGCCAGCAGTTTATCCTCCCGCGGCACTGAAGCTTTCTTT
CASSLSSRGTEAFF
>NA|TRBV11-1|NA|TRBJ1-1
TGTGCCAGCAGCTTAGCGGAGGGGAACACTGAAGCTTTCTTT
CASSLAEGNTEAFF
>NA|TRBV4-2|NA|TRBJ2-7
TGTGCCAGCAGCCAAGATCGGGGCTCCTACGAGCAGTACTTC
CASSQDRGSYEQYF
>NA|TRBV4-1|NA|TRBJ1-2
TGCGCCAGCAGCCAAGATTCGGGGTTTGGCTATGGCTACACCTTC
CASSQDSGFGYGYTF
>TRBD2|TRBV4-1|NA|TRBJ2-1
TGCGCCAGCAGCCTACTGTATCCGGGACTAGTCGGTGAGCAGTTCTTC
CASSLLYPGLVGEQFF
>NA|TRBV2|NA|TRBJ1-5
TGTGCCAGCAGTGAATGGGAGGGGAGAGGCCAGCCCCAGCATTTT
CASSEWEGRGQPQHF